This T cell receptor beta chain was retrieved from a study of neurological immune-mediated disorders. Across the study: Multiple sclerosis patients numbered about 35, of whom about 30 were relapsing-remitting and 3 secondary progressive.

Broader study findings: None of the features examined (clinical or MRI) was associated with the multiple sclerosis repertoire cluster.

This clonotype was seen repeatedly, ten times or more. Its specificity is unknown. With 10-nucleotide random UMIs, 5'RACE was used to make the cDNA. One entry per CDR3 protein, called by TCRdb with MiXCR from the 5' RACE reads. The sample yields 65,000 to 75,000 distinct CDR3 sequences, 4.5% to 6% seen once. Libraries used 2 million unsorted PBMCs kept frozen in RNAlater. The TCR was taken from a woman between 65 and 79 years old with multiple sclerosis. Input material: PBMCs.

Here the CDR3 DNA reads TGCAGTGCTAGTCCGATCGGGAGAAAGCAGTTCTTC. Amino acid sequence: CSASPIGRKQFF. The chain uses TRBV20-1 and TRBJ2-1; D might be TRBD2 (6 bases). Trimming cost V 3 bases and J 11 bases, with 14 bases left between them. This CDR3 spans 12 amino acids. The V gene's germline CDR1 is DFQATT and CDR2 SNEGSKA (reference sequence).